The text below deals with one T cell receptor beta chain. Its target antigen remains unknown. It has no much larger one-base neighbor in the sample; base qualities were not kept. V is shortened by 3 bases, J by 3 bases, and the region joining them spans 23 bases. The cysteine opens and the phenylalanine closes a CDR3 of 18 amino acids. Only CDR3 DNA remains: 54 bases, in frame from the first base. As encoded in the germline V gene, CDR1 is SNHLY while CDR2 is FYNNEI. Libraries came from the immunoSEQ multiplex PCR assay. Rearranged TCR beta chain sequences were amplified using the hsTCRB Kit according to the manufacturer's protocol. Sequencing of TCRB libraries was carried out on an Illumina MiSeq. The authors' pipeline ran thus. Demultiplexing, trimming and gene mapping were performed with the kit vendor's proprietary platform. TCRdb's version of the immuneACCESS table is confined to in-frame rearrangements and falls short of the full clone set. An unresolved V gene accounts for under half of the shortfall where checked; the remainder is of unknown origin. V and J calls and clone size come straight from that table; D and trimming were deduced from the DNA. In this sample the table shows 20,000 to 25,000 clones, approximately 85% of which occur a single time. The ten top clones hold 5% to 5.5% of the sample.

This specimen belongs to a study of a mutant IDH1 vaccine in newly diagnosed glioma (dated by TCRdb to the early 2020s). Context from the whole study: Of the 30 or so patients who were treated, approximately 60% were male and roughly 38% were female, and the mean age was about 40 years. Before enrollment, most patients had been given radiochemotherapy with temozolomide as standard therapy, while the rest had received either radiotherapy alone or temozolomide alone. Peripheral blood samples were drawn at six visits, namely V03 (baseline), V05, V07, V10, V12 and V13. For exploratory analyses, about 25 treated patients had longitudinal TCRB deep sequencing done wherever samples were available.

What the study reported, not specific to this receptor: No apparent relationship was observed between pseudoprogression and alterations in the top peripheral T cell clonotypes detected by TCRB sequencing. Selection of PBMC samples for TCRB deep sequencing was based on availability. Vaccine-induced immune responses across multiple MHC alleles were detected in 93.3% of patients. It was noted by the authors that analyses of patient blood samples could not be reproduced owing to sample limitations.

The time point label here, explained by the study, means: baseline, week 1 (first vaccination visit). Interpreted using the paper, the treatment or condition label stands for: pre-vaccination baseline after standard-of-care therapy. The donors had newly diagnosed IDH1-mutant astrocytomas of WHO grade 3 or 4 that showed loss of nuclear ATRX. The samples were drawn from NOA16, a multicentre, single-arm, open-label phase I trial in Germany that tested a mutant IDH1 peptide vaccine in humans for the first time. Visit V03 blood draws served as the baseline sample for immunogenicity testing. Genomic DNA for TCRB sequencing was extracted from EDTA blood using the DNeasy Blood and Tissue Kit.

Sequencing was performed on PBMCs, taken from a glioma patient treated with radiotherapy, temozolomide or both. Recombination linked TRBV2 to TRBJ1-1; the D gene cannot be resolved reliably. The sequence was obtained from a middle-aged man with glioma. The CDR3 protein is CASSDSLLVRAADTEAFF. The DNA sequence reads TGTGCCAGCAGTGATAGCTTACTAGTGAGGGCTGCGGACACTGAAGCTTTCTTT. Extended through the reference TRBV2 and TRBJ1-1 proteins, this CDR3 yields the full variable domain: EPEVTQTPSHQVTQMGQEVILRCVPISNHLYFYWYRQILGQKVEFLVSFYNNEISEKSEIFDDQFSVERPDGSNFTLKIRSTKLEDSAMYFCASSDSLLVRAADTEAFFGQGTRLTVV.